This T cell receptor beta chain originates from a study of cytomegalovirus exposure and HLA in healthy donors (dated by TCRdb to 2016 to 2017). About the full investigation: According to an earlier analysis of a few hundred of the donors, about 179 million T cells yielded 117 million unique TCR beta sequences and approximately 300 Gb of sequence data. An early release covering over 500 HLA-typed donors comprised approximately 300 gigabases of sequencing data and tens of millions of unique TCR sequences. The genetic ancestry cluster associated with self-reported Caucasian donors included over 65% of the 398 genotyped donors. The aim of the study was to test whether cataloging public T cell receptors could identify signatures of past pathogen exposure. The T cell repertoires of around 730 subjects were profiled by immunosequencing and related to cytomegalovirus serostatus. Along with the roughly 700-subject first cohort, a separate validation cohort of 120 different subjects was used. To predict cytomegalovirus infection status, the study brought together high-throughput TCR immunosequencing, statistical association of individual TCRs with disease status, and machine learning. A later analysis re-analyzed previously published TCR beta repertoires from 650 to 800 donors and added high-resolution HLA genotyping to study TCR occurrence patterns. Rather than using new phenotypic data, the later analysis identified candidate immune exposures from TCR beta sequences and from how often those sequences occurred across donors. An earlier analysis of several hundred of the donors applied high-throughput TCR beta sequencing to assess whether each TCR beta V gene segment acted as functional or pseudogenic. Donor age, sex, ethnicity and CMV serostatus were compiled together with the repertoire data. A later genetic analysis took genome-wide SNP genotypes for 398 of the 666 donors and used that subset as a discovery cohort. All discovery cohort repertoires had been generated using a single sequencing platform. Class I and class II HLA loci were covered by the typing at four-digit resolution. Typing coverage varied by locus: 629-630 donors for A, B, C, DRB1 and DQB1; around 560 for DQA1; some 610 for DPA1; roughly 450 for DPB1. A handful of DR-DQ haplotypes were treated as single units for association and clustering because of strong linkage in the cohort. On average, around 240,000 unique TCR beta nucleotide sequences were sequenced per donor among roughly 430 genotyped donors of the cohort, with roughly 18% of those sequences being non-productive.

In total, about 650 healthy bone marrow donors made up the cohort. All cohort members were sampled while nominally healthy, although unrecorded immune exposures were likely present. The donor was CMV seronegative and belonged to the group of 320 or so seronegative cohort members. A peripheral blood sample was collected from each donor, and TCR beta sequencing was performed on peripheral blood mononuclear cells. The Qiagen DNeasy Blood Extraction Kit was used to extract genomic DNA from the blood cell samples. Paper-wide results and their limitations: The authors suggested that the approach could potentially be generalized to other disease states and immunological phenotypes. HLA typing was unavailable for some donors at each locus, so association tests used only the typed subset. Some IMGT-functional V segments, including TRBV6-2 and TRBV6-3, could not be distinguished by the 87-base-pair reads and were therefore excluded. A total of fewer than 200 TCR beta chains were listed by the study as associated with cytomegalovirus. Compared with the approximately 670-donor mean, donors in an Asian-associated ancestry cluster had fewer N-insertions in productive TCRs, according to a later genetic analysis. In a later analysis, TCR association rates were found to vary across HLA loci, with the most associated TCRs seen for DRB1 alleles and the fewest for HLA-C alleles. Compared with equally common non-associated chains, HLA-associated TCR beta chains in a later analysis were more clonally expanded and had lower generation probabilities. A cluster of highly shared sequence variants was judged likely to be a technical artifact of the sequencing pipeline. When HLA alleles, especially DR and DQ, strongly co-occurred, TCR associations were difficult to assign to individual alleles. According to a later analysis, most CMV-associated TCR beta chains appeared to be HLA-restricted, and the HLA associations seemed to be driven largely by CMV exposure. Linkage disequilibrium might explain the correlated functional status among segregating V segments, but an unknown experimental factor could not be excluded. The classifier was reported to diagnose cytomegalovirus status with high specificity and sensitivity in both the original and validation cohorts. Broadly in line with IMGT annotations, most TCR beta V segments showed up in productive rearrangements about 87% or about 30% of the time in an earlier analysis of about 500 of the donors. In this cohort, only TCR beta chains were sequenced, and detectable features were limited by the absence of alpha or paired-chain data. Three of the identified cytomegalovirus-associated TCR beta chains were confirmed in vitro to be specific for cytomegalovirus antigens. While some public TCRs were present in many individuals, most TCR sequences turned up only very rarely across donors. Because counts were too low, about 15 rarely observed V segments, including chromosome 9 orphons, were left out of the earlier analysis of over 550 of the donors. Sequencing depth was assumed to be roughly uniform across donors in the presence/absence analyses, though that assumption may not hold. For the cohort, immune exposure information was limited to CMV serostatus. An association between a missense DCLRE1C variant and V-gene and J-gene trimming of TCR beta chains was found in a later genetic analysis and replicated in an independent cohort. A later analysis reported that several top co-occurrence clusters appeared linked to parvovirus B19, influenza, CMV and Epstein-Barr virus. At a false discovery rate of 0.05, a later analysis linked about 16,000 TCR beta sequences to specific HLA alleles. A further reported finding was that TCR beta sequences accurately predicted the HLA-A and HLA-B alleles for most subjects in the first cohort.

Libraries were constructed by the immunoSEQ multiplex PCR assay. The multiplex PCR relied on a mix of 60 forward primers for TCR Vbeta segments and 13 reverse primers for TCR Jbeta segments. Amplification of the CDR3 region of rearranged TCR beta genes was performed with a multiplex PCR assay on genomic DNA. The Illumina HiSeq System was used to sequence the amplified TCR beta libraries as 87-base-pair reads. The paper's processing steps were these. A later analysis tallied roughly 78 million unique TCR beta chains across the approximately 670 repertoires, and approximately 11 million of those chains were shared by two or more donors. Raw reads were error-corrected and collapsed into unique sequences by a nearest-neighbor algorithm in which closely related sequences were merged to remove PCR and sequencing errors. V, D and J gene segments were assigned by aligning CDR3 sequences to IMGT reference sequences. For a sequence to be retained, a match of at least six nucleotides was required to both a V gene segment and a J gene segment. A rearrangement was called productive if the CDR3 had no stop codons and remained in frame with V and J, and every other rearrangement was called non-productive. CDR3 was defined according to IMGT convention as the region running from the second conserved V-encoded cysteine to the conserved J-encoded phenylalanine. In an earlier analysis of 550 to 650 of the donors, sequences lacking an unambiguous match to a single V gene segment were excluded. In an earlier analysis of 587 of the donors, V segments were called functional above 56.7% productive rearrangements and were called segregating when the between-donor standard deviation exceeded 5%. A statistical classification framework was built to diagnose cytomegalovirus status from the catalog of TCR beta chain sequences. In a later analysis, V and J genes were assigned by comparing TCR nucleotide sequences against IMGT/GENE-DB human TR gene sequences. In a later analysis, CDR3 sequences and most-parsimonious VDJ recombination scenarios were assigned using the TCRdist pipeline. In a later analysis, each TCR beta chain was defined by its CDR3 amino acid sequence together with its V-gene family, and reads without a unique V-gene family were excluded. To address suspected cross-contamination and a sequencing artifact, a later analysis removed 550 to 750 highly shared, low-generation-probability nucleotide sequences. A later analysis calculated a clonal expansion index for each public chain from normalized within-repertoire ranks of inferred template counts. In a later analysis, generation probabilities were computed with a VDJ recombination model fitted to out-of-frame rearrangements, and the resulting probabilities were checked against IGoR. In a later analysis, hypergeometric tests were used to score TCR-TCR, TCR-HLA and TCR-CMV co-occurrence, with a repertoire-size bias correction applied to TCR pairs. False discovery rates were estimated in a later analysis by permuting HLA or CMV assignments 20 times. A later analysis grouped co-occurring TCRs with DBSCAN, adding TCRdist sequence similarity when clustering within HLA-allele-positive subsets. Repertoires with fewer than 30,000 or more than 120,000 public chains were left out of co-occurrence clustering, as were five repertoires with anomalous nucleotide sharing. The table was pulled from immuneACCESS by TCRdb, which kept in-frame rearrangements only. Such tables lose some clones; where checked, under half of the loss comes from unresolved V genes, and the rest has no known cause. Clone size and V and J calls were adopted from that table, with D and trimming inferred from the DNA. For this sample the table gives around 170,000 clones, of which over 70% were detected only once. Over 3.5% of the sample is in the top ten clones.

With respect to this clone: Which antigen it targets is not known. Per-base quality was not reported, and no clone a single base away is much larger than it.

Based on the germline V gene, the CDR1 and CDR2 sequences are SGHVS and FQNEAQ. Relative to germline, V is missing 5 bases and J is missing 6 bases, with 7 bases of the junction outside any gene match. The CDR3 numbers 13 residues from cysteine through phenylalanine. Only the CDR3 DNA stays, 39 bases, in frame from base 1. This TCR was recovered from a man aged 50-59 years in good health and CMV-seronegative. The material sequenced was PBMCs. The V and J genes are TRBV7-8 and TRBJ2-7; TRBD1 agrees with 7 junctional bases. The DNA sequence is TGTGCCAGCAGCCAACAGGGGTGGGGCGAGCAGTACTTC. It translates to CASSQQGWGEQYF. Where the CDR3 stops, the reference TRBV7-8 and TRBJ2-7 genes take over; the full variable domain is GAGVSQSPRYKVAKRGQDVALRCDPISGHVSLFWYQQALGQGPEFLTYFQNEAQLDKSGLPSDRFFAERPEGSVSTLKIQRTQQEDSAVYLCASSQQGWGEQYFGPGTRLTVT.